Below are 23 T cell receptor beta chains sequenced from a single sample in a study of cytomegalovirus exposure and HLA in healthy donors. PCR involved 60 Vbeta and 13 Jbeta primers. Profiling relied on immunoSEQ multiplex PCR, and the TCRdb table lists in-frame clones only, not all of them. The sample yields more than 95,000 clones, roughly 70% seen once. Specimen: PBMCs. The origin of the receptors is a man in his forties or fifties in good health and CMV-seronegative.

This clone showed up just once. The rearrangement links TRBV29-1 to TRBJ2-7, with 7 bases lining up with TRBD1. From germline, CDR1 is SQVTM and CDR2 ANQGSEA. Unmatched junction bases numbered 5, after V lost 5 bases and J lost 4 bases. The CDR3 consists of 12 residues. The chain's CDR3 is CSVLEQGYEQYF. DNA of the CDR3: TGCAGCGTTTTGGAACAGGGGTACGAGCAGTACTTC.

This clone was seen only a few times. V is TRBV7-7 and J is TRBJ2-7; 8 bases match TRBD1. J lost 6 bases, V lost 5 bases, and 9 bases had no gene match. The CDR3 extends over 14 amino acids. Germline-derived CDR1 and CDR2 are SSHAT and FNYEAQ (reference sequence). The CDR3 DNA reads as TGTGCCAGCAGCGTGACAGGGGACTTTCGCGAGCAGTACTTC. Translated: CASSVTGDFREQYF.

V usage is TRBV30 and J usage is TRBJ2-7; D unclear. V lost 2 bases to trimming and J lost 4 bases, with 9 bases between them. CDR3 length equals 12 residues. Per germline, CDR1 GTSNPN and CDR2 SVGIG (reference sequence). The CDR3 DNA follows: TGTGCCTGGAGTACCAATCAGTACGAGCAGTACTTC. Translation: CAWSTNQYEQYF.

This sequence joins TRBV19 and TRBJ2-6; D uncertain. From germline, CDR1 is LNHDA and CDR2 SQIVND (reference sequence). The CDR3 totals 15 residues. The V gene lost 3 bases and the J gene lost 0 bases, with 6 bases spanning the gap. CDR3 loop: CASSIAGSGANVLTF. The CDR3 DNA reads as TGTGCCAGTAGTATTGCCGGCTCTGGGGCCAACGTCCTGACTTTC. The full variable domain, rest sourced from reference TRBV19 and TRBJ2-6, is DGGITQSPKYLFRKEGQNVTLSCEQNLNHDAMYWYRQDPGQGLRLIYYSQIVNDFQKGDIAEGYSVSREKKESFPLTVTSAQKNPTAFYLCASSIAGSGANVLTFGAGSRLTVL.

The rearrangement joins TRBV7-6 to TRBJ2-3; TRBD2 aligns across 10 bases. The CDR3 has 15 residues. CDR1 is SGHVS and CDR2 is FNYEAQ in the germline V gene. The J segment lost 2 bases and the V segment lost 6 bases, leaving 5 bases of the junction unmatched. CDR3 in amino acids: CASRHTSGTTDTQYF. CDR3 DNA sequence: TGTGCCAGCAGACATACTAGCGGGACCACAGATACGCAGTATTTT.

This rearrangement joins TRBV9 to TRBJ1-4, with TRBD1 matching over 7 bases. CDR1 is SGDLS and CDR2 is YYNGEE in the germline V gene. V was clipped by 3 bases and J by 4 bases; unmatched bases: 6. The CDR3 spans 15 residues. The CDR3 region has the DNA TGTGCCAGCAGCGCCGGGACAGCCGGTAATGAAAAACTGTTTTTT. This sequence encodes CASSAGTAGNEKLFF. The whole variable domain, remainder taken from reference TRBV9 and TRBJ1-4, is DSGVTQTPKHLITATGQRVTLRCSPRSGDLSVYWYQQSLDQGLQFLIQYYNGEERAKGNILERFSAQQFPDLHSELNLSSLELGDSALYFCASSAGTAGNEKLFFGSGTQLSVL.

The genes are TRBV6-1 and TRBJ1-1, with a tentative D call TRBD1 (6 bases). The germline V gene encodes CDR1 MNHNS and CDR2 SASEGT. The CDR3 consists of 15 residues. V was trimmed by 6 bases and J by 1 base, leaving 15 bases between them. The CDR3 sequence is CASSRTPGQNTEAFF. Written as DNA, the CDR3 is TGTGCCAGCAGCCGAACGCCGGGACAGAACACTGAAGCTTTCTTT.

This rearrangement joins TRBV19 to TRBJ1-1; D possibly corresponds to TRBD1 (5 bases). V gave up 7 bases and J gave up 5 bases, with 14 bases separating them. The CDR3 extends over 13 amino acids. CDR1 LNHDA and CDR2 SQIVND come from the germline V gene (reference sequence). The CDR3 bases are TGTGCCAGTACTCCCAGTGGGGGGACTGAAGCTTTCTTT. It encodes CASTPSGGTEAFF.

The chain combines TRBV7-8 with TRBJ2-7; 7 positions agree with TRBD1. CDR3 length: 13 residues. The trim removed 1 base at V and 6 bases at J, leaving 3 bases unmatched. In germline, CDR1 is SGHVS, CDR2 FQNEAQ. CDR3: CASSLEQGREQYF. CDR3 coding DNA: TGTGCCAGCAGCTTAGAACAGGGGCGCGAGCAGTACTTC.

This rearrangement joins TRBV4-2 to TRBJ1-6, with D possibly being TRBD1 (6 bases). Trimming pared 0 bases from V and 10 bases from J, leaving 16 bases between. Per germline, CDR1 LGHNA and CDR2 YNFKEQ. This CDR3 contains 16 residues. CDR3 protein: CASSQDDWDIGSPLHF. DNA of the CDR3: TGTGCCAGCAGCCAAGATGATTGGGACATTGGGTCACCCCTCCACTTT.

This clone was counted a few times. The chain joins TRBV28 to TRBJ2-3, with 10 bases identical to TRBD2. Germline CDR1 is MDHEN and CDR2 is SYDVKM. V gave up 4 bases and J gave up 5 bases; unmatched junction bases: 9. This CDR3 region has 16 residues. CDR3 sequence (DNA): TGTGCCAGCAGTTCCGCCTCTAGCGGGAGTGGAGATACGCAGTATTTT. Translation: CASSSASSGSGDTQYF.

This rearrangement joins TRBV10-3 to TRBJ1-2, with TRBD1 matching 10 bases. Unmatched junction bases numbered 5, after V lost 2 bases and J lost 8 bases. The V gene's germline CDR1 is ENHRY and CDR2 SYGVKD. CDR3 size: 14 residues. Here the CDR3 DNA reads TGTGCCATCAGTGAGATAGGGACAGGGGAAGGCTACACCTTC. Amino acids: CAISEIGTGEGYTF.

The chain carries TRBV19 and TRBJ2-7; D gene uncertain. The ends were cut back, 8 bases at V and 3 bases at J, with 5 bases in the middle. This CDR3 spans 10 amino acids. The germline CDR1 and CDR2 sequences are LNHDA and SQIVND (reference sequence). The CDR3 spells CASGDYEQYF. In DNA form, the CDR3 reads TGTGCCAGTGGAGACTACGAGCAGTACTTC.

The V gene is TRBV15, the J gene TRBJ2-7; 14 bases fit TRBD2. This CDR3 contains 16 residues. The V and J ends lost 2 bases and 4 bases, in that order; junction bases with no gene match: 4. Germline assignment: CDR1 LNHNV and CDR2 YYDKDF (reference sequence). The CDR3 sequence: CATSRHGLAGGYEQYF. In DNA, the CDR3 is TGTGCCACCAGCAGACATGGACTAGCGGGAGGATACGAGCAGTACTTC.

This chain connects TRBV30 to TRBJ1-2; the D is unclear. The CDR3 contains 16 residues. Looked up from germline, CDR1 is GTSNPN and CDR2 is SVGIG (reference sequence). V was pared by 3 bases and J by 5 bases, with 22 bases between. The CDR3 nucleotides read TGTGCCTGGAGGGGAGGAAGATCCATTTCTCAATATGGCTACACCTTC. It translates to CAWRGGRSISQYGYTF.

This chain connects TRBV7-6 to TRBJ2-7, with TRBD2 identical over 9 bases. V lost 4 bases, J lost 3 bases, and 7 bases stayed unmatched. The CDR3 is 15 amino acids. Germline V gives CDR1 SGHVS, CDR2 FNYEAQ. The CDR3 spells CASSSLLAGDYEQYF. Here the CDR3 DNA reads TGTGCCAGCAGCTCACTTTTAGCGGGGGACTACGAGCAGTACTTC.

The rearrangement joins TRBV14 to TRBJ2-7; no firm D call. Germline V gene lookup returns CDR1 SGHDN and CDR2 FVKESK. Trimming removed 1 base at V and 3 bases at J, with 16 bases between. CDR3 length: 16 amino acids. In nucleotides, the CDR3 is TGTGCCAGCAGCCAAGGTTCAGGTAATGTCGACTACGAGCAGTACTTC. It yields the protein CASSQGSGNVDYEQYF.

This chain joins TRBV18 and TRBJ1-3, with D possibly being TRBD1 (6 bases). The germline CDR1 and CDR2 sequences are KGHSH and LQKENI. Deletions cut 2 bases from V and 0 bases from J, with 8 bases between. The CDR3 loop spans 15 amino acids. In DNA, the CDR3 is TGTGCCAGCTCACCAGAGACAGGCTCTGGAAACACCATATATTTT. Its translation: CASSPETGSGNTIYF.

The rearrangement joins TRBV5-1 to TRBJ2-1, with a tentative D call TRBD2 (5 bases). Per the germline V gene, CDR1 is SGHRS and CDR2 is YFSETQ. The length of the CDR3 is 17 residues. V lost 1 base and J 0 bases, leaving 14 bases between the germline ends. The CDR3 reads CASSLLRTGFSYNEQFF. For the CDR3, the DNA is TGCGCCAGCAGCTTGCTTAGGACTGGCTTCTCCTACAATGAGCAGTTCTTC.

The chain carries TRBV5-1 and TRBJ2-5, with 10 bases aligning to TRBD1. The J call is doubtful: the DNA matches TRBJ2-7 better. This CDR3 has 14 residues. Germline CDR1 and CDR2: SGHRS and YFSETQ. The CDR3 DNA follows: TGCGCCAGCAGCGCTGGGACAGGGGAATACGAGCAGTACTTC. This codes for CASSAGTGEYEQYF.

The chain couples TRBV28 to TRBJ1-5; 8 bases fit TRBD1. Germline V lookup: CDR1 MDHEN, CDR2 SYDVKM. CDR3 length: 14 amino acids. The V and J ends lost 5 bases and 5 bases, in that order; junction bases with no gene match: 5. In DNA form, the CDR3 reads TGTGCCAGCAGTATCAACAGGGGGTATCAGCCCCAGCATTTT. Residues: CASSINRGYQPQHF. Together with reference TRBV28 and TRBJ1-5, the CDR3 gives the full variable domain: DVKVTQSSRYLVKRTGEKVFLECVQDMDHENMFWYRQDPGLGLRLIYFSYDVKMKEKGDIPEGYSVSREKKERFSLILESASTNQTSMYLCASSINRGYQPQHFGDGTRLSIL.

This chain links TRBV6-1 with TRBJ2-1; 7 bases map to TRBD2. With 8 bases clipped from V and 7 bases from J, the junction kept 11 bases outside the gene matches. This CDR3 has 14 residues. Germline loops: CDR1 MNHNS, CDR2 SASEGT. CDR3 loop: CASLRRGSGNEQFF. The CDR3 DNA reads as TGTGCCAGCCTAAGGCGCGGGAGCGGGAATGAGCAGTTCTTC.

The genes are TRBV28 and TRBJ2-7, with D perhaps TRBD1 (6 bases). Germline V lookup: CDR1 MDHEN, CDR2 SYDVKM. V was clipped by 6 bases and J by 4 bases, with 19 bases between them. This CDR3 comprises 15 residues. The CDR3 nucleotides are TGTGCCAGCAGCGGGCGCAGGGCAGGGGAATACGAGCAGTACTTC. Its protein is CASSGRRAGEYEQYF. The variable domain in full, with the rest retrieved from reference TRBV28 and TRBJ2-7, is DVKVTQSSRYLVKRTGEKVFLECVQDMDHENMFWYRQDPGLGLRLIYFSYDVKMKEKGDIPEGYSVSREKKERFSLILESASTNQTSMYLCASSGRRAGEYEQYFGPGTRLTVT.